Shown below are 17 T cell receptor beta chains from a single sample sequenced in a study of blood T cell repertoires in COVID-19. The data were produced by immunoSEQ multiplex PCR, yet TCRdb's version contains in-frame clones alone and is incomplete. The sample has around 200,000 clones, roughly four fifths seen once. The specimen was peripheral blood. Every receptor here comes from a woman in her thirties or forties with acute or convalescent COVID-19.

The genes are TRBV7-9 and TRBJ2-7; the match to TRBD1 covers 7 bases. V was pared by 7 bases and J by 4 bases, with 7 bases of the junction left unmatched. Germline CDR1 SEHNR, CDR2 FQNEAQ (reference sequence). This CDR3 spans 13 amino acids. The CDR3 here is CASTRTGLYEQYF. The CDR3 DNA reads TGTGCCAGCACCAGGACAGGCTTGTACGAGCAGTACTTC.

The chain recombines TRBV30 with TRBJ1-2; D is undetermined. The V gene lost 1 base and the J gene lost 8 bases, with 14 bases spanning the gap. Germline CDR1 is GTSNPN and CDR2 is SVGIG (reference sequence). This CDR3 has 13 amino acids. Here the CDR3 reads CAWSGTSLEGYTF. The CDR3 region has the DNA TGTGCCTGGAGTGGTACGTCTCTGGAGGGCTACACCTTC.

In nucleotides, the CDR3 is TGTGCCAGCTCACCTATTCCGACAGGGAACACAGATACGCAGTATTTT. It encodes CASSPIPTGNTDTQYF. The rearrangement uses TRBV18 and TRBJ2-3; 7 bases are shared with TRBD1. J was trimmed by 2 bases and V by 3 bases; bases with no gene match: 8. Per the germline V gene, CDR1 is KGHSH and CDR2 is LQKENI. The CDR3 has 16 residues.

The chain is built from TRBV7-9 and TRBJ2-5, with 16 bases lining up with TRBD2. Germline V gene lookup returns CDR1 SEHNR and CDR2 FQNEAQ (reference sequence). The J segment lost 0 bases and the V segment lost 4 bases, leaving 5 bases of the junction unmatched. This CDR3 has 18 amino acids. The CDR3 nucleotides are TGTGCCAGCAGCTACGGGACTAGCGGGGGGGTGTACCAAGAGACCCAGTACTTC. It codes for CASSYGTSGGVYQETQYF.

The CDR3 sequence is CASGPDGSDKNQPQHF. CDR3 DNA: TGTGCTAGTGGTCCCGACGGATCGGACAAAAATCAGCCCCAGCATTTT. The V and J genes are TRBV12-5 and TRBJ1-5; possibly TRBD1 for D (5 bases). The V gene's germline CDR1 is LGHNT and CDR2 FRNRAP. The V end lost 5 bases, the J end lost 4 bases, and 18 bases lay between the germline ends. The CDR3 length is 16 residues.

The chain joins TRBV12-5 to TRBJ1-1, with 7 positions matching TRBD1. CDR1 LGHNT and CDR2 FRNRAP come from the germline V gene. The CDR3 spans 17 residues. Losses at the gene ends were 3 bases for V and 5 bases for J; bases not matched to a gene: 15. The CDR3 here is CASGFDPRQGRKTEAFF. In DNA, the CDR3 is TGTGCTAGTGGTTTCGACCCGCGACAGGGTAGGAAGACTGAAGCTTTCTTT.

CDR3 protein: CASRARGGSNQPQHF. The CDR3 DNA reads TGTGCCAGTCGAGCTAGAGGTGGAAGCAATCAGCCCCAGCATTTT. The chain uses TRBV19 and TRBJ1-5; D unresolved. Germline V gene data show CDR1 as LNHDA and CDR2 as SQIVND (reference sequence). Trimming stripped 8 bases from V and 1 base from J, with 15 bases between. This CDR3 is built from 15 residues.

The CDR3 loop is CASSIPGRGAYNSPLHF. CDR3 bases: TGTGCCAGTAGTATCCCGGGCAGGGGGGCCTATAATTCACCCCTCCACTTT. This sequence joins TRBV19 and TRBJ1-6; the match to TRBD1 covers 7 bases. Looked up from germline, CDR1 is LNHDA and CDR2 is SQIVND (reference sequence). There are 17 residues in the CDR3. Losses at the gene ends were 3 bases for V and 2 bases for J; bases not matched to a gene: 7.

The genes are TRBV9 and TRBJ1-6; no clear D gene. Trimming pared 0 bases from V and 7 bases from J, leaving 8 bases between. Germline V gives CDR1 SGDLS, CDR2 YYNGEE. This CDR3 contains 14 residues. The CDR3 protein is CASSVELVNSPLHF. CDR3 nucleotides: TGTGCCAGCAGCGTAGAACTTGTCAATTCACCCCTCCACTTT.

A few counts support this clone. The rearrangement joins TRBV10-3 to TRBJ1-1, with TRBD1 identical over 7 bases. J was trimmed by 1 base and V by 6 bases; bases with no gene match: 5. Germline-derived CDR1 and CDR2 are ENHRY and SYGVKD. There are 14 residues in the CDR3. The CDR3 spells CAISGQDSNTEAFF. CDR3 DNA sequence: TGTGCCATCAGCGGACAGGACTCGAACACTGAAGCTTTCTTT.

This clone was observed once. The chain links TRBV7-9 to TRBJ1-5; perhaps TRBD1 as D (6 bases). CDR3 length equals 13 residues. V lost 1 base and J lost 5, with 6 bases in between. Germline CDR1 SEHNR, CDR2 FQNEAQ (reference sequence). CDR3 region: CASSLGTDQPQHF. The CDR3 DNA sequence: TGTGCCAGCAGCTTAGGGACAGATCAGCCCCAGCATTTT.

This chain uses TRBV18 with TRBJ1-5; 9 bases align to TRBD1. The CDR3 runs 13 residues. The germline gives CDR1 KGHSH, CDR2 LQKENI. The junction had 4 bases not matched to a gene; V was cut back by 8 bases and J by 5 bases. CDR3 sequence (DNA): TGTGCCAGCCGGGGACAGGGAGATCAGCCCCAGCATTTT. Translating it yields CASRGQGDQPQHF.

The rearrangement links TRBV5-6 to TRBJ2-3, with TRBD2 identical over 8 bases. CDR1 is SGHDT and CDR2 is YYEEEE in the germline V gene. CDR3 size: 14 residues. The V gene end was trimmed by 7 bases and the J gene end by 4 bases; junction bases not matched to a gene: 8. CDR3 bases: TGTGCCAGCGAGGAGACTAGCGACCCAGATACGCAGTATTTT. Protein product: CASEETSDPDTQYF.

The chain combines TRBV6-5 with TRBJ1-2, with 7 bases matching TRBD1. V was clipped by 5 bases and J by 2 bases; unmatched bases: 2. CDR1 and CDR2 from the germline V gene are MNHEY and SVGAGI. The CDR3 consists of 13 residues. Here the CDR3 DNA reads TGTGCCAGCAGTAGGGACAGAAACTATGGCTACACCTTC. Protein product: CASSRDRNYGYTF.

The V gene is TRBV5-1, the J gene TRBJ2-1, with TRBD2 identical over 8 bases. J was trimmed by 0 bases and V by 3 bases; bases with no gene match: 11. Germline V gene lookup returns CDR1 SGHRS and CDR2 YFSETQ. This CDR3 is built from 18 residues. This CDR3 is CASSSLKAGVSSYNEQFF. CDR3 DNA: TGCGCCAGCAGCTCGCTAAAAGCGGGGGTGAGCTCCTACAATGAGCAGTTCTTC.

This chain uses TRBV2 with TRBJ2-1; 7 positions match TRBD1. Germline V CDR1 and CDR2: SNHLY, FYNNEI. This CDR3 contains 15 residues. V dropped 4 bases and J dropped 9; count of bases not matched to a gene: 12. Here the CDR3 DNA reads TGTGCCAGCAGTGTTTGGACAGGCAAAGGGGGTGAGCAGTTCTTC. It codes for CASSVWTGKGGEQFF.

CDR3 in amino acids: CSVESGPLGAFF. Here the CDR3 DNA reads TGCAGCGTTGAATCGGGTCCCCTCGGGGCTTTCTTT. V and J are TRBV29-1 and TRBJ1-1; no clear D. Germline V lookup: CDR1 SQVTM, CDR2 ANQGSEA. The CDR3 sequence is 12 residues long. V was shortened by 2 bases and J by 11 bases, with 15 bases between the two germline ends.